Presented here are 8 T cell receptor beta chains from one specimen sequenced in a study of cytomegalovirus exposure and HLA in healthy donors. PCR employed 60 Vbeta and 13 Jbeta primers. Produced via immunoSEQ multiplex PCR; TCRdb's table is partial and in-frame only. The table lists around 200,000 clones, roughly 83% of them singletons. The specimen sequenced was PBMCs. The source of these receptors is a woman in her 50s in good health and CMV-seronegative.

This clone has a single count. V usage is TRBV30 and J usage is TRBJ1-1; D is possibly TRBD1 (5 bases). The ends were cut back, 3 bases at V and 5 bases at J, with 16 bases in the middle. The CDR3 runs 14 residues. The V gene's germline CDR1 is GTSNPN and CDR2 SVGIG (reference sequence). The DNA of the CDR3 is TGTGCCTGGAGCATAAGTCAGGGCGTTACTGAAGCTTTCTTT. This codes for CAWSISQGVTEAFF.

The CDR3 reads CASTSLDQGGYEQYF. CDR3 sequence (DNA): TGCGCCAGCACCAGCTTAGACCAGGGAGGCTACGAGCAGTACTTC. The rearrangement joins TRBV5-1 to TRBJ2-7; D is perhaps TRBD2 (6 bases). The length of the CDR3 is 15 residues. Trimming cost V 6 bases and J 3 bases, with 19 bases left between them. The germline CDR1 and CDR2 sequences are SGHRS and YFSETQ.

The chain's CDR3 is CASNIGTGNSPLHF. CDR3 sequence (DNA): TGTGCCAGCAATATCGGGACAGGGAATTCACCCCTCCACTTT. V is TRBV28 and J is TRBJ1-6; 9 positions match TRBD1. Trimming took 7 bases from V and 7 from J; bases not matched to a gene: 5. The CDR3 is 14 residues long. CDR1 and CDR2 (germline): MDHEN, SYDVKM.

This sequence joins TRBV7-9 and TRBJ1-5; D is perhaps TRBD1 (5 bases). The CDR3 extends over 14 amino acids. Germline V gene sequence: CDR1 SEHNR, CDR2 FQNEAQ (reference sequence). Trimming took off 3 bases at V and 0 bases at J, with 6 bases between the two ends. CDR3 sequence (DNA): TGTGCCAGCAGCTTGGACAATAGCAATCAGCCCCAGCATTTT. Protein: CASSLDNSNQPQHF.

The chain carries TRBV6-1 and TRBJ2-5; 7 bases line up with TRBD1. Near its end, the DNA agrees better with TRBJ2-7, so the J call may be wrong. The CDR3 is 12 amino acids. Germline V gene data show CDR1 as MNHNS and CDR2 as SASEGT. In nucleotides, the CDR3 is TGTGCCAGCAGTGGGGACAGCTACGAGCAGTACTTC. Its protein is CASSGDSYEQYF.

The chain carries TRBV18 and TRBJ2-1; D may be TRBD2 (5 bases). CDR3 length: 16 residues. Germline-derived CDR1 and CDR2 are KGHSH and LQKENI. V was clipped by 3 bases and J by 1 base, with 13 bases between them. The CDR3 here is CASSPPVGLSYNEQFF. In DNA, the CDR3 is TGTGCCAGCTCACCCCCAGTCGGACTTTCCTACAATGAGCAGTTCTTC.

The V call is TRBV11-2, the J call TRBJ2-6; the D is unclear. CDR1 is SGHAT and CDR2 is FQNNGV in the germline V gene. The CDR3 is 14 residues long. Trimming stripped 5 bases from V and 0 bases from J, with 5 bases between. This CDR3 is CASSLVSGANVLTF. In DNA form, the CDR3 reads TGTGCCAGCAGCCTTGTCTCTGGGGCCAACGTCCTGACTTTC.

This clone was picked up a small number of times. The chain links TRBV25-1 to TRBJ2-1, with D maybe TRBD2 (6 bases). The V gene's germline CDR1 is MGHDK and CDR2 SYGVNS. The V and J ends lost 3 bases and 0 bases respectively, with 12 bases between them. The CDR3 has 16 residues. The CDR3 region has the DNA TGTGCCAGCAGTGAGAGGGAGGAGAGCTCCTACAATGAGCAGTTCTTC. Translation: CASSEREESSYNEQFF.